One and the same sample provided the 20 T cell receptor beta chains below, sequenced in a study of beta chain features in type 1 diabetes. The isolated RNA, all of it, was reverse transcribed, so expressed TCRB transcripts were what got sequenced. TCRdb's table, derived via immunoSEQ multiplex PCR, lists solely in-frame clones and lacks some. This sample has about 110,000 clones; 40% occur once, and the top ten carry 0.065%. The sample comprised stem cell memory CD4+ T cells from blood. These receptors were obtained from a woman under 30 in good health.

This clone was counted between two and nine times. The chain recombines TRBV7-9 with TRBJ1-4; D might be TRBD1 (5 bases). Germline V gene data show CDR1 as SEHNR and CDR2 as FQNEAQ (reference sequence). Trimming removed 5 bases from V and 8 bases from J, with 12 bases in between. The CDR3 has 13 amino acids. The CDR3 region is CASSPGEGEKLFF. For the CDR3, the DNA is TGTGCCAGCAGCCCGGGGGAAGGAGAAAAACTGTTTTTT.

This clone showed up many times. The rearrangement uses TRBV27 and TRBJ2-4, with D tentatively TRBD1 (6 bases). Germline V gene sequence: CDR1 MNHEY, CDR2 SMNVEV (reference sequence). V was clipped by 4 bases and J by 9 bases, with 16 bases between them. The CDR3 is 14 residues long. The CDR3 reads CASSSRGRDGIQYF. The DNA for the CDR3 is TGTGCCAGCAGTTCCAGGGGAAGGGACGGCATTCAGTACTTC.

This clone showed up just once. J is TRBJ2-4 and V is TRBV4-3; TRBD1 aligns across 7 bases. Germline assignment: CDR1 LGHNA and CDR2 YSLEER. CDR3 length: 21 residues. V shed 3 bases and J 0 bases; nucleotides not matched to a gene: 20. This CDR3 reads CASSHQTGYPIQRLAKNIQYF. The CDR3 DNA follows: TGCGCCAGCAGCCACCAGACAGGGTACCCCATCCAAAGACTAGCCAAAAACATTCAGTACTTC.

Details on this clone: The germline gene is not matched at one end of the junction; a read error may be the cause. This chain links TRBV7-7 with TRBJ2-7; 8 bases agree with TRBD2. The CDR3 is 17 residues long. Germline V lookup: CDR1 SSHAT, CDR2 FNYEAQ (reference sequence). The CDR3 nucleotides read TGTGCTAGCACCACTACTCCAGCGGGAGTTGGTACGTACGAGCAGTACTTC. This translates into CASTTTPAGVGTYEQYF.

The V call is TRBV30, the J call TRBJ1-4, with 8 nucleotides matching TRBD1. Germline loops: CDR1 GTSNPN, CDR2 SVGIG (reference sequence). This CDR3 region has 13 residues. J was trimmed by 10 bases and V by 1 base; bases with no gene match: 5. CDR3 in amino acids: CAWSGTGLGKLFF. The DNA of the CDR3 is TGTGCCTGGAGTGGGACAGGGCTTGGAAAACTGTTTTTT.

In this sample, this clone turned up a few times. The V and J genes are TRBV18 and TRBJ2-1, with 9 bases identical to TRBD2. This CDR3 is 17 amino acids long. With 5 bases clipped from V and 0 bases from J, the junction kept 8 bases outside the gene matches. Germline V lookup: CDR1 KGHSH, CDR2 LQKENI. CDR3 nucleotide sequence: TGTGCCAGCTCATTGCTTAGCGGGAGTACCTCCTACAATGAGCAGTTCTTC. This codes for CASSLLSGSTSYNEQFF.

J is TRBJ2-2 and V is TRBV29-1, with 7 bases fitting TRBD1. V trimming: 7 bases; J trimming: 0 bases; junction bases outside the gene matches: 8. The length of the CDR3 is 15 residues. Germline loops: CDR1 SQVTM, CDR2 ANQGSEA. CDR3 residues: CSATPQGANTGELFF. CDR3 DNA sequence: TGCAGCGCTACGCCCCAGGGGGCGAACACCGGGGAGCTGTTTTTT.

The chain combines TRBV18 with TRBJ1-1; possibly TRBD1 for D (6 bases). The CDR3 is 14 residues long. Between the trimmed V and J ends, which lost 6 bases and 1 base, there was a span of 12 bases. The germline gives CDR1 KGHSH, CDR2 LQKENI. CDR3 nucleotides: TGTGCCAGCTCGGTACGACAGGAGAACACTGAAGCTTTCTTT. Translation gives CASSVRQENTEAFF.

This clone was seen a handful of times. The chain joins TRBV28 to TRBJ1-5; the D gene is possibly TRBD1 (5 bases). Trimming cost V 5 bases and J 2 bases, with 13 bases left between them. CDR1 is MDHEN, CDR2 SYDVKM, per germline. This CDR3 has 15 residues. In DNA, the CDR3 is TGTGCCAGCAGTGGCGCGGGGGAGGGCAATCAGCCCCAGCATTTT. Its protein is CASSGAGEGNQPQHF.

This clone was observed a few times. The rearrangement links TRBV29-1 to TRBJ1-1; 7 bases match TRBD1. V was clipped by 7 bases and J by 1 base; unmatched bases: 3. The germline V gene has CDR1 SQVTM and CDR2 ANQGSEA. The CDR3 extends over 12 amino acids. As DNA, the CDR3 is TGCAGCGCTAGACAGGGGAACACTGAAGCTTTCTTT. Translation: CSARQGNTEAFF.

This clone turned up a few times. The chain combines TRBV19 with TRBJ1-1; the D is unclear. V was cut by 6 bases and J by 1 base, with 12 bases left in between. This CDR3 region has 14 residues. Germline values: CDR1 LNHDA, CDR2 SQIVND (reference sequence). CDR3 nucleotides: TGTGCCAGTAGGATTAGAGGTCCGAACACTGAAGCTTTCTTT. It codes for CASRIRGPNTEAFF.

Only a few counts were recorded for this clone. This rearrangement joins TRBV18 to TRBJ2-7; 7 bases match TRBD1. Germline CDR1 and CDR2: KGHSH and LQKENI. The CDR3 has 14 amino acids. Trimming cost V 3 bases and J 4 bases; bases outside gene matches: 6. CDR3 sequence: CASSPRQGRYEQYF. In DNA form, the CDR3 reads TGTGCCAGCTCACCGCGACAGGGTCGGTACGAGCAGTACTTC.

This chain links TRBV7-2 with TRBJ2-5; D is perhaps TRBD2 (5 bases). The DNA end favors TRBJ2-7, so the J call may be wrong. Germline CDR1 reads SGHTA; CDR2 reads FQGNSA. The CDR3 contains 15 residues. Written as DNA, the CDR3 is TGTGCCAGCAGCTCTAGGTGGGGTAGCGCCTACGAGCAGTACTTC. Its translation is CASSSRWGSAYEQYF.

For the CDR3, the DNA is TGTGCCAGCAGTCCACTCAGGGCCACTGAAGCTTTCTTT. Its protein product is CASSPLRATEAFF. The chain recombines TRBV6-5 with TRBJ1-1, with a tentative D call TRBD1 (5 bases). The CDR3 length is 13 residues. Trimming pared 5 bases from V and 4 bases from J, leaving 11 bases between. CDR1 is MNHEY and CDR2 is SVGAGI in the germline V gene.

Only a few counts were recorded for this clone. This chain uses TRBV29-1 with TRBJ1-5, with D perhaps TRBD1 (5 bases). Deletions cut 4 bases from V and 5 bases from J, with 9 bases between. From germline, CDR1 is SQVTM and CDR2 ANQGSEA. This CDR3 region has 12 residues. CDR3 residues: CSVGGLDQPQHF. The DNA of the CDR3 is TGCAGCGTTGGGGGCCTCGATCAGCCCCAGCATTTT.

There are a few counts of this clone. V gene TRBV28 combines with J gene TRBJ2-3; the match to TRBD2 covers 12 bases. The CDR3 sequence is 16 residues long. After removal of 6 bases from V and 6 bases from J, the junction contained 10 bases not matched to a gene. CDR1 and CDR2 (germline): MDHEN, SYDVKM. The CDR3 protein is CASSPGTSGFLDTQYF. CDR3 bases: TGTGCCAGCAGCCCCGGGACTAGCGGGTTTCTGGATACGCAGTATTTT.

This clone was seen more than once but under ten times. This chain links TRBV5-5 with TRBJ2-7, with D perhaps matching TRBD2 (6 bases). Germline CDR1 is SGHKS and CDR2 is YYEKEE (reference sequence). Trimming removed 0 bases at V and 3 bases at J, with 10 bases between. CDR3 length: 14 residues. This CDR3 is CASSLGLASYEQYF. The CDR3 bases are TGTGCCAGCAGCTTGGGGCTAGCGAGCTACGAGCAGTACTTC. Looking up the rest from reference TRBV5-5 and TRBJ2-7 gives the full variable domain: DAGVTQSPTHLIKTRGQQVTLRCSPISGHKSVSWYQQVLGQGPQFIFQYYEKEERGRGNFPDRFSARQFPNYSSELNVNALLLGDSALYLCASSLGLASYEQYFGPGTRLTVT.

The V and J genes are TRBV25-1 and TRBJ2-1, with D perhaps matching TRBD2 (6 bases). In germline, CDR1 is MGHDK, CDR2 SYGVNS. V lost 6 bases and J 10 bases, leaving 10 bases between the germline ends. This CDR3 region has 11 residues. The CDR3 region is CASRGRWEQFF. In nucleotides, the CDR3 is TGTGCCAGCAGGGGGAGGTGGGAGCAGTTCTTC.

Only a few counts were recorded for this clone. This chain uses TRBV7-2 with TRBJ1-2, with D maybe TRBD1 (5 bases). The CDR3 has 14 residues. CDR1 and CDR2 (germline): SGHTA, FQGNSA. Trimming cost V 1 base and J 4 bases, with 10 bases left between them. CDR3 nucleotide sequence: TGTGCCAGCAGCTTAGTCAGGGCGGTCTATGGCTACACCTTC. It specifies CASSLVRAVYGYTF. The whole variable domain, remainder taken from reference TRBV7-2 and TRBJ1-2, is GAGVSQSPSNKVTEKGKDVELRCDPISGHTALYWYRQSLGQGLEFLIYFQGNSAPDKSGLPSDRFSAERTGGSVSTLTIQRTQQEDSAVYLCASSLVRAVYGYTFGSGTRLTVV.

This chain uses TRBV29-1 with TRBJ2-1; D is perhaps TRBD1 (5 bases). The germline V gene has CDR1 SQVTM and CDR2 ANQGSEA. This CDR3 has 16 residues. V lost 0 bases and J 0 bases, leaving 12 bases between the germline ends. The CDR3 region is CSVEEIKGLSYNEQFF. The CDR3 DNA reads TGCAGCGTTGAAGAGATCAAGGGGCTCTCCTACAATGAGCAGTTCTTC.